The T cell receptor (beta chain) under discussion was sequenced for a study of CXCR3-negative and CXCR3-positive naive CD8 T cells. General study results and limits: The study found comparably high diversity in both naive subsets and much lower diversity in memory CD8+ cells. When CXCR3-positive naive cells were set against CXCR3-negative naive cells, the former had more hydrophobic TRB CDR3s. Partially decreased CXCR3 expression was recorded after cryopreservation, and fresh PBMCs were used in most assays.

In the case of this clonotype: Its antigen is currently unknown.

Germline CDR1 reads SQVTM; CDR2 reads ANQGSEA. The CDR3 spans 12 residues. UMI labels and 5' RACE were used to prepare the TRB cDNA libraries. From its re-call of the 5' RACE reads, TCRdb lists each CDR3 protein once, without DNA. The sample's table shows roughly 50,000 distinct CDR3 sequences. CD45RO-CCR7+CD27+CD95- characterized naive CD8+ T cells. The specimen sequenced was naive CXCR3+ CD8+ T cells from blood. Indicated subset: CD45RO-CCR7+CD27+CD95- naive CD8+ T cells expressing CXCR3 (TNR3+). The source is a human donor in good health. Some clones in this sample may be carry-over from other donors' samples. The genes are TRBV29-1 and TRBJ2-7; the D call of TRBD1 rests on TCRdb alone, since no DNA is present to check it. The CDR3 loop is CSARGSPYEQYF.